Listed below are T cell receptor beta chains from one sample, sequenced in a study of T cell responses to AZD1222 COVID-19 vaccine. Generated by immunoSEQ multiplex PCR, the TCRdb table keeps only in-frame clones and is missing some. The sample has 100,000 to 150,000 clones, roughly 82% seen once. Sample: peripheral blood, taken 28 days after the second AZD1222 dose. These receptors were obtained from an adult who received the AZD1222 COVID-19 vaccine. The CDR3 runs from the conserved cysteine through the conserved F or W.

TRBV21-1,CASTPPPVWSNQPQHF
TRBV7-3,CASRKGDSYNSPLHF
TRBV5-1,CASSLTGWQPQHF
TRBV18,CASSPRTGQYQPQHF
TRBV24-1,CATSDPTGAVLNEQFF
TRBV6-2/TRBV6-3,CASSRAGAGELFF
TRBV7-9,CASSLVGQGAISNQPQHF
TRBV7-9,CASSRQNSPLHF
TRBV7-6,CASSSGRISGGSQYF
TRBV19,CATRWGTAYGYTF
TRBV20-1,CSAIEAQGRTEAFF
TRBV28,CASSFRVFQAFF